This T cell receptor (beta chain) was sequenced in a study of T cells in tuberculosis. Study information: A South African cohort included IGRA-negative adolescents, latently infected IGRA-positive adolescents and adults with active tuberculosis. Study-level points and caveats: Using the GMM-specific repertoire gave about 84% accuracy versus roughly 70% with motifs.

Looked up from germline, CDR1 is SEHNR and CDR2 is FQNEAQ (reference sequence). Deletions cut 3 bases from V and 8 bases from J, with 10 bases between. The CDR3 sequence is 12 residues long. Of note for this clone: Its antigen remains unknown.

TCRdb's table, derived via immunoSEQ multiplex PCR, lists solely in-frame clones and lacks some. Of approximately 20,000 clones listed, more than 95% are singletons. This receptor was taken from a donor aged 10-29 years with latent tuberculosis or without tuberculosis infection. The sequenced material came from PBMCs. The J gene is TRBJ1-2, the V gene TRBV7-9; perhaps TRBD1 as D (6 bases). CDR3 in amino acids: CASSFQGLGYTF. Written as DNA, the CDR3 is TGTGCCAGCAGCTTCCAGGGGCTGGGCTACACCTTC.